This T cell receptor beta chain comes out of a study of blood T cell repertoires in COVID-19. CDR3 length equals 17 residues. Deletions cut 5 bases from V and 1 base from J, with 18 bases between. Germline V gene data show CDR1 as SGHAT and CDR2 as FQNNGV. In the source study's methods: Estimation of nucleated cell counts was performed using reference gene primer amplification. The table came from immunoSEQ multiplex PCR; TCRdb's copy has only in-frame clones and leaves some out. The V and J calls and clone size come from that table; D and trimming were worked out from the DNA. The sample consists of 70,000 or so clones, around nine tenths of them appearing once.

Material for sequencing was peripheral blood. The V and J genes are TRBV11-2 and TRBJ2-1, with D perhaps TRBD2 (7 bases). This clonotype was sampled from a human donor in a cohort sampled during active COVID-19. In DNA form, the CDR3 reads TGTGCCAGCAGCCCGTTAAAGGGGGGGCCGTCCTACAATGAGCAGTTCTTC. Residues: CASSPLKGGPSYNEQFF.